The subject of this entry is one T cell receptor beta chain. The antigen is undetermined. The sample originates from a study of T cell responses to AZD1222 COVID-19 vaccine. Overall study findings and caveats: Repertoires were obtained only post-peak T cell response. Vaccine-related CD4 TCRs covered spike, predominating at 160-218 and 743-854. Only a handful of AZD1222 recipients, five to seven in all, had baseline seropositivity.

Only in-frame clones appear in the TCRdb table, and some are missing; sequencing was by immunoSEQ multiplex PCR. Seen here are 140,000 or so clones, around nine tenths observed once, and the top ten hold approximately 3.5%. This CDR3 contains 14 residues. Germline V gene lookup returns CDR1 MNHEY and CDR2 SVGEGT. After removal of 2 bases from V and 7 bases from J, the junction contained 5 bases not matched to a gene. This receptor was obtained from an adult in good health. This sequence joins TRBV6-2 or TRBV6-3 and TRBJ1-5; 7 bases match TRBD1. This material consisted of peripheral blood, taken on day 0 of AZD1222 vaccination. The CDR3 DNA is TGTGCCAGCAGTTACAACAGGGGAGAGCAGCCCCAGCATTTT. This encodes CASSYNRGEQPQHF.